Sequencing of this T cell receptor (beta chain) was carried out in a study of Ad26.COV2.S vaccination and SARS-CoV-2 variants. Treatment in this sample: 19 received Ad26.COV2.S at low or high dose, single or two shots; roughly five received placebo; per-sample allocation not given. Sampling was performed 63 days after the first vaccine or placebo injection. Here immunoSEQ multiplex PCR was the method, and the copy in TCRdb shows in-frame clones only, minus some. The sample includes about 350,000 clones, 88% of them seen just once. After removal of 1 base from V and 6 bases from J, the junction contained 6 bases not matched to a gene. The CDR3 length is 15 residues. Germline CDR1 SGHDN, CDR2 FVKESK. Notes on the study in general: There was a possibility that the TCR breadth and depth analyses underestimated total T cell responses.

With regard to this clone: Antigen specificity is unknown.

The sample in question was peripheral blood, obtained in a trial of Ad26.COV2.S vaccine versus placebo. This receptor was obtained from a person aged 18-65 years who received the Ad26.COV2.S COVID-19 vaccine or a placebo. V usage is TRBV14 and J usage is TRBJ2-1, with 7 bases that match TRBD2. CDR3 amino acids: CASSQAISSGNEQFF. In nucleotides, the CDR3 is TGTGCCAGCAGCCAAGCCATATCTAGCGGCAATGAGCAGTTCTTC.